This T cell receptor beta chain was observed in a study of CD8 T cells in Susac syndrome. Notes on the study in general: Acknowledgment was made by the study that its TCR sequencing and HLA analysis involved a relatively small number of individuals.

RNA was extracted with the RNeasy kit, and a quantity of about 0.45 to 1 ug was reverse transcribed using random hexamers. One entry per CDR3 protein, called by TCRdb with MiXCR from the immunoSEQ multiplex PCR reads. The top ten hold approximately 0.3% of the sample, which has more than 130,000 distinct CDR3 sequences, over 85% seen once. Between the trimmed V and J ends, which lost 3 bases and 3 bases, there was a span of 11 bases. From germline, CDR1 is SGHAT and CDR2 FQNNGV. The CDR3 loop spans 14 amino acids. TEMRA cells were FACS-enriched, while CD8+ and CD4+ T cells were negatively isolated. As for this clonotype: What it recognizes is unknown.

The source material was CD8+ T cells from PBMCs. The receptor was derived from a human donor in good health. This chain connects TRBV11-2 to TRBJ1-1; D might be TRBD1 (5 bases). In nucleotides, the CDR3 is TGTGCCAGCAGCTTTGTCGAAGGGGACACTGAAGCTTTCTTT. As protein: CASSFVEGDTEAFF. Complete variable domain (other parts from reference TRBV11-2 and TRBJ1-1): EAGVAQSPRYKIIEKRQSVAFWCNPISGHATLYWYQQILGQGPKLLIQFQNNGVVDDSQLPKDRFSAERLKGVDSTLKIQPAKLEDSAVYLCASSFVEGDTEAFFGQGTRLTVV.